Listed below are T cell receptor beta chains from one sample, sequenced in a study of blood T cell repertoires in COVID-19. Sequencing was performed with immunoSEQ multiplex PCR; in TCRdb, only in-frame clones are kept and a portion is missing. The data show 250,000 to 300,000 clones, 75% to 90% seen once. The sample consisted of peripheral blood. The receptors here all came from a woman in her seventies with COVID-19, enrolled during active disease. Both conserved end residues are part of each CDR3. A D gene is named only where the DNA matches it firmly. Where a row states a size, it is once, few, many or the class of an expanded clone; other rows omit it.

abundance: NA; v_gene: TRBV29-1; d_gene: TRBD1; j_gene: TRBJ2-7; CDR3aa: CSVQTGGGYEQYF; CDR3nt: TGCAGCGTTCAGACAGGGGGCGGCTACGAGCAGTACTTC
abundance: once; v_gene: TRBV7-2; d_gene: NA; j_gene: TRBJ2-2; CDR3aa: CASSPDRSGTGELFF; CDR3nt: TGTGCCAGCAGCCCCGACAGGTCGGGCACCGGGGAGCTGTTTTTT
abundance: NA; v_gene: TRBV28; d_gene: TRBD2; j_gene: TRBJ2-5; CDR3aa: CASRLAGGQETQYF; CDR3nt: TGTGCCAGCAGACTAGCGGGGGGACAAGAGACCCAGTACTTC
abundance: NA; v_gene: TRBV7-2; d_gene: NA; j_gene: TRBJ1-2; CDR3aa: CATNRVALTGYTF; CDR3nt: TGTGCCACCAACAGGGTTGCACTGACGGGCTACACCTTC
abundance: once; v_gene: TRBV30; d_gene: TRBD2; j_gene: TRBJ2-7; CDR3aa: CAWSVLGSGVYEQYF; CDR3nt: TGTGCCTGGAGTGTACTGGGTAGCGGGGTTTACGAGCAGTACTTC
abundance: NA; v_gene: TRBV4-1; d_gene: TRBD1; j_gene: TRBJ2-3; CDR3aa: CASSPGTGSTDTQYF; CDR3nt: TGCGCCAGCAGCCCCGGGACAGGGAGCACAGATACGCAGTATTTT
abundance: NA; v_gene: TRBV18; d_gene: NA; j_gene: TRBJ1-1; CDR3aa: CASTDSRTEAFF; CDR3nt: TGTGCCAGCACCGACAGTCGGACTGAAGCTTTCTTT
abundance: NA; v_gene: TRBV2; d_gene: NA; j_gene: TRBJ2-7; CDR3aa: CASSGSQQYF; CDR3nt: TGTGCCAGCAGTGGTAGCCAGCAGTACTTC
abundance: once; v_gene: TRBV10-1; d_gene: NA; j_gene: TRBJ2-2; CDR3aa: CASSDDSGENLAGELFF; CDR3nt: TGCGCCAGCAGTGACGATAGCGGCGAAAATTTGGCCGGGGAGCTGTTTTTT
abundance: NA; v_gene: TRBV24-1; d_gene: NA; j_gene: TRBJ2-7; CDR3aa: CATSAGSLGEQYF; CDR3nt: TGTGCCACCAGTGCCGGGTCCCTTGGCGAGCAGTACTTC
abundance: NA; v_gene: TRBV9; d_gene: NA; j_gene: TRBJ1-3; CDR3aa: CASSRGEAGNTIYF; CDR3nt: TGTGCCAGCAGTAGAGGGGAGGCTGGAAACACCATATATTTT
abundance: NA; v_gene: TRBV6-4; d_gene: NA; j_gene: TRBJ2-3; CDR3aa: CASSVQPSSTDTQYF; CDR3nt: TGTGCCAGCAGTGTACAGCCGTCTAGCACAGATACGCAGTATTTT
abundance: few; v_gene: TRBV10-3; d_gene: TRBD2; j_gene: TRBJ2-2; CDR3aa: CAISESRSGGAGELFF; CDR3nt: TGTGCCATCAGTGAGTCTAGGAGCGGGGGCGCCGGGGAGCTGTTTTTT
abundance: NA; v_gene: TRBV9; d_gene: NA; j_gene: TRBJ2-1; CDR3aa: CASSARSSVSYNEQFF; CDR3nt: TGTGCCAGCAGCGCCCGTTCTAGCGTCTCCTACAATGAGCAGTTCTTC
abundance: NA; v_gene: TRBV28; d_gene: NA; j_gene: TRBJ1-1; CDR3aa: CASTRDMKTEAFF; CDR3nt: TGTGCCAGCACCCGGGACATGAAGACTGAAGCTTTCTTT
abundance: NA; v_gene: TRBV7-2; d_gene: NA; j_gene: TRBJ1-2; CDR3aa: CASSLDPDYGYTF; CDR3nt: TGTGCCAGCAGCTTAGATCCCGACTATGGCTACACCTTC
abundance: NA; v_gene: TRBV10-1; d_gene: TRBD2; j_gene: TRBJ2-1; CDR3aa: CASSESGGAYNEQFF; CDR3nt: TGCGCCAGCAGTGAGTCGGGGGGGGCCTACAATGAGCAGTTCTTC
abundance: NA; v_gene: TRBV3-1/TRBV3-2; d_gene: NA; j_gene: TRBJ1-5; CDR3aa: CASSQGGRGQPQHF; CDR3nt: TGTGCCAGCAGCCAAGGGGGGCGCGGTCAGCCCCAGCATTTT
abundance: NA; v_gene: TRBV5-4; d_gene: TRBD2; j_gene: TRBJ2-3; CDR3aa: CASSPGGAGGDTQYF; CDR3nt: TGTGCCAGCAGCCCCGGTGGAGCGGGGGGAGATACGCAGTATTTT
abundance: NA; v_gene: TRBV24-1; d_gene: TRBD2; j_gene: TRBJ2-5; CDR3aa: CATSDTGLQETQYF; CDR3nt: TGTGCCACCAGTGACACGGGACTACAAGAGACCCAGTACTTC
abundance: NA; v_gene: TRBV6-5; d_gene: TRBD1; j_gene: TRBJ2-7; CDR3aa: CASSYSGQEIDEQYF; CDR3nt: TGTGCCAGCAGTTACTCGGGACAGGAAATAGACGAGCAGTACTTC
abundance: NA; v_gene: TRBV7-2; d_gene: TRBD2; j_gene: TRBJ2-5; CDR3aa: CASSRASGGGQETQYF; CDR3nt: TGTGCCAGCAGCCGTGCTAGCGGGGGGGGGCAAGAGACCCAGTACTTC
abundance: NA; v_gene: TRBV5-6; d_gene: NA; j_gene: TRBJ2-7; CDR3aa: CASSLAGEQYF; CDR3nt: TGTGCCAGCAGCTTGGCGGGGGAGCAGTACTTC
abundance: NA; v_gene: TRBV28; d_gene: TRBD1; j_gene: TRBJ2-7; CDR3aa: CASRGTGISYEQYF; CDR3nt: TGTGCCAGCAGGGGGACAGGGATTTCCTACGAGCAGTACTTC
abundance: NA; v_gene: TRBV7-2; d_gene: TRBD2; j_gene: TRBJ2-1; CDR3aa: CASSPTGLFNEQFF; CDR3nt: TGTGCCAGCAGCCCCACGGGACTATTCAATGAGCAGTTCTTC
abundance: NA; v_gene: TRBV24-1; d_gene: NA; j_gene: TRBJ1-1; CDR3aa: CATRSSDYTEAFF; CDR3nt: TGTGCCACCAGGTCCTCAGATTACACTGAAGCTTTCTTT
abundance: NA; v_gene: TRBV21-1; d_gene: NA; j_gene: TRBJ2-7; CDR3aa: CASSKDRTGVSYEQYF; CDR3nt: TGTGCCAGCAGCAAAGATCGGACAGGGGTCTCATACGAGCAGTACTTC
abundance: NA; v_gene: TRBV3-1/TRBV3-2; d_gene: NA; j_gene: TRBJ2-7; CDR3aa: CASSQPTPREGSYEQYF; CDR3nt: TGTGCCAGCAGCCAGCCCACCCCCCGCGAGGGCTCCTACGAGCAGTACTTC
abundance: NA; v_gene: TRBV19; d_gene: TRBD1; j_gene: TRBJ1-2; CDR3aa: CASSIVTGNGYTF; CDR3nt: TGTGCCAGTAGTATAGTGACAGGGAATGGCTACACCTTC
abundance: NA; v_gene: TRBV15; d_gene: NA; j_gene: TRBJ2-5; CDR3aa: CATSGRTGETQYF; CDR3nt: TGTGCCACCAGCGGCCGGACGGGGGAGACCCAGTACTTC